This T cell receptor (beta chain) was sequenced in a study of cytomegalovirus exposure and HLA in healthy donors. Study results and limitations: A later analysis reportedly found that, within productive TCRs, an Asian-associated ancestry cluster had fewer N-insertions than the mean observed across the roughly 700 donors.

This PCR relied on a set of 60 Vbeta primers and 13 Jbeta primers. Clones were sequenced by immunoSEQ multiplex PCR, and TCRdb holds only the in-frame ones, with some missing. The table records approximately 140,000 clones, 70% to 80% of them present only once. The V end lost 1 base, the J end lost 1 base, and 10 bases lay between the germline ends. CDR3 size: 15 residues. Germline lookup yields CDR1 LNHDA and CDR2 SQIVND (reference sequence). With regard to this clone: Its antigen is currently unknown.

The sample was PBMCs. The sequence was collected from a human donor in good health. This rearrangement joins TRBV19 to TRBJ2-5; maybe TRBD2 (5 bases). CDR3 amino acids: CASSIGVGSQETQYF. CDR3 sequence (DNA): TGTGCCAGTAGTATAGGGGTGGGGAGCCAAGAGACCCAGTACTTC.